This T cell receptor beta chain was sequenced in a study of identical twins. TCRdb redid the calling of the 5' RACE reads with MiXCR, one entry per CDR3 protein. The sample consists of hundreds of thousands of distinct CDR3 sequences, about 20% of them appearing once. This clonotype appeared a few times. Trimming took 11 bases from V and 4 from J, leaving 14 bases between them. CDR3 length equals 12 residues. The V gene's germline CDR1 is SEHNR and CDR2 FQNEAQ (reference sequence). The data were also submitted as part of a second study, on T cells expressing NK-cell markers. From that second work: Whether expanded NKG2C+ T cell clones recognized HCMV stayed uncertain.

The sequence derives from a woman aged 18-29 years in good health. The source material was PBMCs. The rearrangement joins TRBV7-9 to TRBJ1-2; tentatively, D is TRBD1 (6 bases). For the CDR3, the DNA is TGTGCCTCGACAGGCGCACGCTATGGCTACACCTTC. It specifies CASTGARYGYTF.